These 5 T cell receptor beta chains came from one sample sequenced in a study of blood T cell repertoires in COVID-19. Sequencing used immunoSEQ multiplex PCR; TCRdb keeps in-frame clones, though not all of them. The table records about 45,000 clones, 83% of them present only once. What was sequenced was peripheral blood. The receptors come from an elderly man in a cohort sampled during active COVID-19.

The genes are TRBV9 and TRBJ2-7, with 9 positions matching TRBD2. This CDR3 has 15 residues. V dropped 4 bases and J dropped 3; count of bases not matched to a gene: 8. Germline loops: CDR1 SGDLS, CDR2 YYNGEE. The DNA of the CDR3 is TGTGCCAGCAGCTTCACCCCGACTAGCGGCTACGAGCAGTACTTC. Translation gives CASSFTPTSGYEQYF.

Written as DNA, the CDR3 is TGTGCCAGCAGGGAGACAGAACAAAAGAACACTGAAGCTTTCTTT. It specifies CASRETEQKNTEAFF. The V gene is TRBV2, the J gene TRBJ1-1; D might be TRBD1 (5 bases). CDR3 length: 15 amino acids. The germline V and J ends were trimmed by 6 bases and 1 base, with 15 bases remaining between them. The germline CDR1 and CDR2 sequences are SNHLY and FYNNEI. Full variable domain (remainder filled in from reference TRBV2 and TRBJ1-1): EPEVTQTPSHQVTQMGQEVILRCVPISNHLYFYWYRQILGQKVEFLVSFYNNEISEKSEIFDDQFSVERPDGSNFTLKIRSTKLEDSAMYFCASRETEQKNTEAFFGQGTRLTVV.

The CDR3 DNA is TGTGCCAGCAGTGAGAATACAGGGAAGGTATATGAGCAGTTCTTC. Translated, it gives CASSENTGKVYEQFF. The J gene is TRBJ2-1, the V gene TRBV6-1, with a tentative D call TRBD1 (6 bases). Germline V gene sequence: CDR1 MNHNS, CDR2 SASEGT. This CDR3 spans 15 amino acids. Trimming removed 3 bases from V and 8 bases from J, with 17 bases in between.

The CDR3 spells CASSLFGTATYEQYF. The CDR3 nucleotides are TGTGCCAGCAGTTTATTTGGGACAGCTACCTACGAGCAGTACTTC. The V call is TRBV28, the J call TRBJ2-7; 7 bases line up with TRBD1. The CDR3 extends over 15 amino acids. With V trimmed by 1 base and J by 2 bases, 5 bases remained unmatched. Germline assignment: CDR1 MDHEN and CDR2 SYDVKM.

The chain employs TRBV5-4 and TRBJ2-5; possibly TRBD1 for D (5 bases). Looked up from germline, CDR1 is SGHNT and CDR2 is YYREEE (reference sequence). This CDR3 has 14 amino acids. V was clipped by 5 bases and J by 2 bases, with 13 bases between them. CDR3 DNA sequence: TGTGCCAGCAGGCCTGGCAGGGATCAAGAGACCCAGTACTTC. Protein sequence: CASRPGRDQETQYF.